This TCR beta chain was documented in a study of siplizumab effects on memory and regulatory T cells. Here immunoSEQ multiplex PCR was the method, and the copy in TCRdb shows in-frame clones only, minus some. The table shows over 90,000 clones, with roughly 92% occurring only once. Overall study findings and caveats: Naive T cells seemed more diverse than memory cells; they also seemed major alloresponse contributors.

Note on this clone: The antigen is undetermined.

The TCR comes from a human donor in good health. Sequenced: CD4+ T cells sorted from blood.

CDR3 residues: CASSLSWSYEQYF. The CDR3 bases are TGTGCCAGCAGCTTAAGCTGGTCCTACGAGCAGTACTTC. The rearrangement joins TRBV7-2 to TRBJ2-7; D is undetermined. The germline V gene has CDR1 SGHTA and CDR2 FQGNSA. The CDR3 totals 13 residues. Trimming left V 2 bases short and J 1 base short, with 6 bases between.